This T cell receptor beta chain was found in a study of cytomegalovirus exposure and HLA in healthy donors (dated by TCRdb to the late 2010s). Looking at the study overall: An earlier analysis of about 560 of the donors reported 250 to 300 Gb of sequence data and around 120 million unique TCR beta sequences obtained from some 200 million T cells. HLA typing included class I and class II loci at four-digit resolution. The T cell repertoires of 666 subjects were profiled by immunosequencing and related to cytomegalovirus serostatus. The study aimed to test whether cataloging public T cell receptors could reveal signatures of past pathogen exposure. About 320 gigabases of sequencing data and tens of millions of unique TCR sequences were included in an early release covering 550 to 800 HLA-typed donors. Of the roughly 420 genotyped donors, over 80% were placed in the genetic ancestry cluster associated with self-reported Caucasian donors. A handful of DR-DQ haplotypes were handled as single units for association and clustering because linkage in the cohort was strong. In the later analysis, no new phenotypic data were used to find candidate immune exposures; instead, reliance was placed on TCR beta sequences and their occurrence across donors. To decide whether each TCR beta V gene segment behaved as functional or pseudogenic, an earlier analysis of 587 of the donors relied on high-throughput TCR beta sequencing. In a later genetic analysis, genome-wide SNP genotypes for about 55% of the 666 donors were used, and that subset was treated as a discovery cohort. Every repertoire in the discovery cohort had been generated on one and the same sequencing platform. Typing coverage varied by locus: about 629-630 donors for A, B, C, DRB1 and DQB1; roughly 560 for DQA1; more than 600 for DPA1; 450 to 480 for DPB1. Besides the first cohort of 666 subjects, a separate validation cohort made up of roughly 130 different subjects was used. Among about 370 genotyped donors of the cohort, an average of approximately 200,000 unique TCR beta nucleotide sequences was sequenced per donor, of which roughly 18% were non-productive. Alongside the repertoire data, information on donor age, sex, ethnicity and CMV serostatus was compiled. To study patterns of TCR occurrence, a later analysis re-analyzed previously published TCR beta repertoires from 600 to 750 donors and added high-resolution HLA genotyping. To predict cytomegalovirus infection status, the study combined high-throughput TCR immunosequencing, statistical association of individual TCRs with disease status, and machine learning. Results the study describes overall, beyond this receptor: Roughly uniform sequencing depth across donors was assumed in presence/absence analyses, although this assumption may not hold. Linkage disequilibrium might explain the correlated functional status among segregating V segments, but an unknown experimental factor could not be ruled out. The classifier was reported to diagnose cytomegalovirus status with high specificity and sensitivity in both the original cohort and the validation cohort. It was suggested by the authors that the approach could potentially be generalized to other disease states and immunological phenotypes. CMV serostatus was the only immune exposure information available for the cohort. Some IMGT-functional V segments, including TRBV6-2 and TRBV6-3, could not be distinguished by the 87-base-pair reads and were therefore excluded. When HLA alleles, especially DR and DQ, strongly co-occurred, TCR associations were difficult to assign to individual alleles. A few of the identified cytomegalovirus-associated TCR beta chains were confirmed in vitro to be specific for cytomegalovirus antigens. V-gene and J-gene trimming of TCR beta chains was associated with a missense DCLRE1C variant in a later genetic analysis, and the association was replicated in an independent cohort. Across donors, most TCR sequences were observed very rarely, whereas some public TCRs were present in many individuals. The earlier analysis of a few hundred of the donors excluded approximately 17 rarely observed V segments, including chromosome 9 orphons, because counts were too low. A total of about 180 TCR beta chains were listed by the study as associated with cytomegalovirus. In a later analysis, several top co-occurrence clusters were reported to appear linked to parvovirus B19, influenza, CMV and Epstein-Barr virus. A cluster of highly shared sequence variants was judged likely to be a technical artifact of the sequencing pipeline. In a later analysis, HLA-associated TCR beta chains were found to be more clonally expanded and to have lower generation probabilities than equally common non-associated chains. In a later analysis, TCR association rates were found to vary across HLA loci, with the most associated TCRs seen for DRB1 alleles and the fewest for HLA-C alleles. An earlier analysis of approximately 600 of the donors showed that most TCR beta V segments appeared in productive rearrangements either about 90% or about 30% of the time, which broadly matched IMGT annotations. A later analysis found that most CMV-associated TCR beta chains appeared HLA-restricted, with HLA associations seemingly driven largely by CMV exposure. The cohort was sequenced for TCR beta chains only, and without alpha or paired-chain data the features that could be detected were limited. In a later analysis, some 17,000 TCR beta sequences were associated with specific HLA alleles at a false discovery rate of 0.05. A later genetic analysis reported fewer N-insertions in productive TCRs among donors in an Asian-associated ancestry cluster than the roughly 640-donor mean. A further reported finding was that TCR beta sequences accurately predicted the HLA-A and HLA-B alleles for most subjects in the first cohort. Because HLA typing was missing for some donors at each locus, association tests included only the typed subset.

The cohort comprised several hundred healthy bone marrow donors. At the time of sampling, every cohort member was nominally healthy, though immune exposures that went unrecorded were likely present. The donor was CMV seronegative and belonged to the group of 350 to 400 seronegative cohort members. A peripheral blood sample was provided by each donor, and peripheral blood mononuclear cells were used for TCR beta sequencing. The Qiagen DNeasy Blood Extraction Kit was used to extract genomic DNA from the blood cell samples. CDR1 and CDR2, looked up from the germline V gene, are MDHEN and SYDVKM. From its cysteine to its phenylalanine, the CDR3 spans 13 amino acids. The sequence is cut down to CDR3 DNA, 39 bases in frame from base 1. V gives up 4 bases and J gives up 2 bases, and the segment between their germline ends measures 9 bases. In the case of this clone: The specificity of this receptor is unknown. The sample holds no much larger clone one base away, and base qualities are not on file.

The library was generated by the immunoSEQ multiplex PCR assay. For the multiplex PCR, a mixture combining 60 forward primers for TCR Vbeta segments and 13 reverse primers for TCR Jbeta segments was used. The CDR3 region of rearranged TCR beta genes was amplified from genomic DNA by a multiplex PCR assay. The amplified TCR beta libraries were sequenced on the Illumina HiSeq System as 87-base-pair reads. On the authors' methods: A later analysis tallied some 79 million unique TCR beta chains across the 600 to 700 repertoires, and 10 million to 11 million of those chains were shared by two or more donors. To remove PCR and sequencing errors, raw reads were error-corrected and collapsed into unique sequences using a nearest-neighbor algorithm that merged closely related sequences. CDR3 sequences were aligned to IMGT reference sequences to assign V, D and J gene segments. For a sequence to be retained, a match of at least six nucleotides to both a V gene segment and a J gene segment was required. Rearrangements were classified as productive when the CDR3 lacked stop codons and remained in frame with V and J, and all other rearrangements were classified as non-productive. Following IMGT convention, CDR3 was defined as the stretch from the second conserved V-encoded cysteine to the conserved J-encoded phenylalanine. The earlier analysis of some 550 of the donors excluded any sequence lacking an unambiguous match to a single V gene segment. An earlier analysis of a few hundred of the donors classified V segments as functional when productive rearrangements were above 56.7% and as segregating when the standard deviation between donors was above 5%. To diagnose cytomegalovirus status from the catalog of TCR beta chain sequences, a statistical classification framework was built. In a later analysis, TCR nucleotide sequences were compared against IMGT/GENE-DB human TR gene sequences so that V and J genes could be assigned. In a later analysis, CDR3 sequences and most-parsimonious VDJ recombination scenarios were assigned using the TCRdist pipeline. In a later analysis, every TCR beta chain was defined by the combination of its CDR3 amino acid sequence and its V-gene family, and reads without a unique V-gene family were dropped. A later analysis removed roughly 590 highly shared, low-generation-probability nucleotide sequences to deal with suspected cross-contamination and a sequencing artifact. In a later analysis, a clonal expansion index for each public chain was calculated from normalized within-repertoire ranks of inferred template counts. In a later analysis, generation probabilities were computed using a VDJ recombination model fitted to out-of-frame rearrangements, and the results were checked against IGoR. In a later analysis, hypergeometric tests were used to score TCR-TCR, TCR-HLA and TCR-CMV co-occurrence, with a repertoire-size bias correction applied to TCR pairs. A later analysis estimated false discovery rates by permuting HLA or CMV assignments 20 times. A later analysis grouped co-occurring TCRs with DBSCAN, adding TCRdist sequence similarity when clustering within HLA-allele-positive subsets. Co-occurrence clustering excluded repertoires with fewer than 30,000 or more than 120,000 public chains, plus five with anomalous nucleotide sharing. TCRdb carries this immuneACCESS record with in-frame sequences only. Its versions omit some clonotypes, under half of them owing to an unresolved V gene in the studies checked, with the rest unexplained. Clone size and V and J calls were adopted from that table, with D and trimming inferred from the DNA. The sample has roughly 120,000 clones on record, 82% of them singletons. Around 2.6% of the sample is in the top ten clones.

Sequencing used PBMCs. The sequence links TRBV28 to TRBJ2-7; too little of a D gene remains to name it. This TCR came from a woman aged 18-29 years in good health and CMV-seronegative. The DNA sequence is TGTGCCAGCAGTTCGACTGATACCTACGAGCAGTACTTC. Translated, it reads CASSSTDTYEQYF.